One and the same sample provided the 21 T cell receptor beta chains below, sequenced in a study of T cell responses to AZD1222 COVID-19 vaccine. Some clones are missing from TCRdb's copy, which holds only in-frame ones; the method was immunoSEQ multiplex PCR. The sample lists 60,000 to 65,000 clones, 84% occurring once. The sequences come from peripheral blood, collected on day 0 of AZD1222 vaccination. All receptors come from an adult in good health.

This sequence joins TRBV9 and TRBJ1-1; perhaps TRBD1 as D (6 bases). This CDR3 comprises 15 residues. Trimming left V 0 bases short and J 1 base short, with 10 bases between. Germline-derived CDR1 and CDR2 are SGDLS and YYNGEE. In DNA, the CDR3 is TGTGCCAGCAGCGTAGCGGGACATCCGAACACTGAAGCTTTCTTT. Encoded protein: CASSVAGHPNTEAFF.

This clone was detected a few times. This chain joins TRBV28 and TRBJ1-4; D is uncertain. The CDR3 runs to 15 residues. Trimming left V 4 bases short and J 5 bases short, with 14 bases between. Germline CDR1 is MDHEN and CDR2 is SYDVKM. CDR3 in DNA: TGTGCCAGCAGTTCTCAGCCGGGGTCCAATGAAAAACTGTTTTTT. This codes for CASSSQPGSNEKLFF.

The rearrangement joins TRBV6-5 to TRBJ1-2, with D perhaps TRBD1 (5 bases). V gave up 0 bases and J gave up 7 bases, with 18 bases separating them. The CDR3 totals 16 residues. Germline assignment: CDR1 MNHEY and CDR2 SVGAGI. The CDR3 loop is CASSYSVGYFQGGYTF. Here the CDR3 DNA reads TGTGCCAGCAGTTACTCCGTGGGGTACTTTCAGGGTGGCTACACCTTC.

V gene TRBV28 combines with J gene TRBJ1-5, with a possible D match to TRBD1 (5 bases). Germline assignment: CDR1 MDHEN and CDR2 SYDVKM. V lost 6 bases and J 0 bases, leaving 12 bases between the germline ends. The CDR3 contains 15 residues. For the CDR3, the DNA is TGTGCCAGCAGCCCTGGGGGGACTAGCAATCAGCCCCAGCATTTT. Its translation is CASSPGGTSNQPQHF.

The CDR3 DNA follows: TGTGCCAGCAGCTTAGGCCAGACAAGCTATGGCTACACCTTC. Translated, it gives CASSLGQTSYGYTF. The chain recombines TRBV7-9 with TRBJ1-2; D unresolved. Trimming pared 1 base from V and 4 bases from J, leaving 10 bases between. Germline CDR1 SEHNR, CDR2 FQNEAQ (reference sequence). This CDR3 comprises 14 residues.

The CDR3 spells CASKLSAGFSYEQYF. The CDR3 nucleotides are TGTGCCAGCAAGCTTTCCGCCGGGTTCTCCTACGAGCAGTACTTC. The chain joins TRBV28 to TRBJ2-7; unclear D gene. In germline, CDR1 is MDHEN, CDR2 SYDVKM. This CDR3 is 15 amino acids long. Trimming removed 7 bases from V and 0 bases from J, with 16 bases in between.

The chain couples TRBV28 to TRBJ1-2; 9 bases line up with TRBD1. V was clipped by 6 bases and J by 4 bases; unmatched bases: 15. Germline V gene sequence: CDR1 MDHEN, CDR2 SYDVKM. The CDR3 has 17 residues. In nucleotides, the CDR3 is TGTGCCAGCAGAGGCCGGGACAGGGTGAAGAATATCTATGGCTACACCTTC. It translates to CASRGRDRVKNIYGYTF.

This clone appeared a single time. CDR3 region: CASSFVGTDTQYF. CDR3 nucleotide sequence: TGTGCCAGCAGCTTCGTGGGCACAGATACGCAGTATTTT. The chain uses TRBV13 and TRBJ2-3, with D uncertain. This CDR3 comprises 13 residues. V was trimmed by 3 bases and J by 1 base, leaving 5 bases between them. From germline, CDR1 is PRHDT and CDR2 FYEKMQ (reference sequence).

This chain joins TRBV19 and TRBJ1-5; no firm D call. This CDR3 is built from 13 residues. With 7 bases removed from V and 10 bases from J, the gap between germline ends came to 17 bases. The germline V gene has CDR1 LNHDA and CDR2 SQIVND (reference sequence). The CDR3 protein is CASTLGGRVPQHF. The CDR3 region has the DNA TGTGCCAGTACCCTGGGAGGACGGGTACCCCAGCATTTT.

This sequence joins TRBV18 and TRBJ1-1; D is perhaps TRBD1 (5 bases). The V and J ends lost 8 bases and 1 base respectively, with 8 bases between them. CDR3 length equals 12 residues. Per germline, CDR1 KGHSH and CDR2 LQKENI. CDR3 sequence reads: CASAQGNTEAFF. The DNA of the CDR3 is TGTGCCAGCGCTCAGGGGAACACTGAAGCTTTCTTT.

This clone was detected only a few times. This chain joins TRBV6-2 or TRBV6-3 and TRBJ2-7, with D possibly TRBD1 on 6 matching bases. The CDR3 has 13 residues. Germline V lookup: CDR1 MNHEY, CDR2 SVGEGT. The V gene lost 2 bases and the J gene lost 2 bases, with 7 bases spanning the gap. CDR3 nucleotide sequence: TGTGCCAGCAGTTACCGGGACACCTACGAGCAGTACTTC. Amino acid sequence: CASSYRDTYEQYF.

This clone was counted between two and nine times. The chain employs TRBV28 and TRBJ2-1; 12 bases agree with TRBD2. Germline trimming cut 3 bases from V and 6 bases from J; bases unmatched to any gene: 9. This CDR3 contains 17 residues. Per germline, CDR1 MDHEN and CDR2 SYDVKM. For the CDR3, the DNA is TGTGCCAGCAGTTTGATAGGACTAGCGGGGAACTTCAATGAGCAGTTCTTC. It specifies CASSLIGLAGNFNEQFF.

The gene calls are TRBV5-6 and TRBJ1-5; 10 bases agree with TRBD1. The CDR3 consists of 15 residues. After removal of 7 bases from V and 5 bases from J, the junction contained 9 bases not matched to a gene. The V gene's germline CDR1 is SGHDT and CDR2 YYEEEE. CDR3 DNA sequence: TGTGCCAGCGGAACGGGACAGGGGCTCCATCAGCCCCAGCATTTT. Amino acids: CASGTGQGLHQPQHF.

The rearrangement joins TRBV19 to TRBJ1-2; no reliable D call. The CDR3 loop spans 15 amino acids. Germline CDR1 is LNHDA and CDR2 is SQIVND (reference sequence). V shed 3 bases and J shed 4 bases, with 15 bases lying between them. The CDR3 sequence is CASSMDLDTAYGYTF. The DNA for the CDR3 is TGTGCCAGTAGTATGGATTTGGATACGGCCTATGGCTACACCTTC.

This clone came up once. The gene calls are TRBV7-9 and TRBJ2-5, with D possibly TRBD2 on 6 matching bases. Germline loops: CDR1 SEHNR, CDR2 FQNEAQ (reference sequence). Trimming removed 10 bases from V and 5 bases from J, with 17 bases in between. The length of the CDR3 is 13 residues. The CDR3 here is CATIFTSWETQYF. The CDR3 DNA sequence: TGTGCCACCATTTTTACTAGCTGGGAGACCCAGTACTTC.

This clone occurred once. The CDR3 DNA reads TGTGCCAGCAGCCCTTTTTCGGGGACAGTGAGGAATGAAAAACTGTTTTTT. This gives the protein CASSPFSGTVRNEKLFF. V usage is TRBV5-4 and J usage is TRBJ1-4, with TRBD1 matching 7 bases. Germline V gene lookup returns CDR1 SGHNT and CDR2 YYREEE (reference sequence). With V trimmed by 4 bases and J by 5 bases, 14 bases remained unmatched. The CDR3 extends over 17 amino acids.

The genes are TRBV5-1 and TRBJ1-6; no firm D call. CDR1 and CDR2 from the germline V gene are SGHRS and YFSETQ. The ends were cut back, 0 bases at V and 4 bases at J, with 8 bases in the middle. The CDR3 is 15 amino acids. The CDR3 protein is CASSLVQAYNSPLHF. For the CDR3, the DNA is TGCGCCAGCAGCTTGGTGCAGGCTTATAATTCACCCCTCCACTTT.

This chain joins TRBV19 and TRBJ2-1; the D is unclear. Germline CDR1 and CDR2: LNHDA and SQIVND (reference sequence). The CDR3 has 15 residues. Trimming shortened V by 5 bases and J by 8 bases, and 19 bases separated the two germline ends. CDR3 protein: CASSLRVLGGDEQFF. CDR3 sequence (DNA): TGTGCCAGTAGTCTCCGGGTCCTTGGTGGGGATGAGCAGTTCTTC. Drawing the rest from reference TRBV19 and TRBJ2-1, the complete variable domain is DGGITQSPKYLFRKEGQNVTLSCEQNLNHDAMYWYRQDPGQGLRLIYYSQIVNDFQKGDIAEGYSVSREKKESFPLTVTSAQKNPTAFYLCASSLRVLGGDEQFFGPGTRLTVL.

The chain couples TRBV6-1 to TRBJ2-3; TRBD2 is a possible D gene (6 bases). CDR1 is MNHNS, CDR2 SASEGT, per germline. Trimming removed 2 bases at V and 6 bases at J, with 15 bases between. The length of the CDR3 is 15 residues. The CDR3 coding sequence is TGTGCCAGCAGTGAACCGGGGACTTGGCCCGATACGCAGTATTTT. The encoded protein is CASSEPGTWPDTQYF.

This clone is a singleton in its sample. The chain uses TRBV4-1 and TRBJ1-1; TRBD1 agrees at 8 bases. The length of the CDR3 is 16 residues. The trim removed 5 bases at V and 0 bases at J, leaving 8 bases unmatched. Germline V lookup: CDR1 MGHRA, CDR2 YSYEKL. CDR3 protein: CASSLHRGVMNTEAFF. CDR3 bases: TGCGCCAGCAGCTTACACAGGGGGGTCATGAACACTGAAGCTTTCTTT.

This clone is medium-sized in the sample. The chain recombines TRBV7-2 with TRBJ1-5, with D maybe TRBD1 (5 bases). CDR1 is SGHTA, CDR2 FQGNSA, per germline. Trimming shortened V by 5 bases and J by 3 bases, and 11 bases separated the two germline ends. The CDR3 has 14 amino acids. Here the CDR3 reads CASSADGTNQPQHF. The CDR3 bases are TGTGCCAGCAGCGCTGACGGGACCAATCAGCCCCAGCATTTT. Variable domain in full (rest from reference TRBV7-2 and TRBJ1-5): GAGVSQSPSNKVTEKGKDVELRCDPISGHTALYWYRQSLGQGLEFLIYFQGNSAPDKSGLPSDRFSAERTGGSVSTLTIQRTQQEDSAVYLCASSADGTNQPQHFGDGTRLSIL.